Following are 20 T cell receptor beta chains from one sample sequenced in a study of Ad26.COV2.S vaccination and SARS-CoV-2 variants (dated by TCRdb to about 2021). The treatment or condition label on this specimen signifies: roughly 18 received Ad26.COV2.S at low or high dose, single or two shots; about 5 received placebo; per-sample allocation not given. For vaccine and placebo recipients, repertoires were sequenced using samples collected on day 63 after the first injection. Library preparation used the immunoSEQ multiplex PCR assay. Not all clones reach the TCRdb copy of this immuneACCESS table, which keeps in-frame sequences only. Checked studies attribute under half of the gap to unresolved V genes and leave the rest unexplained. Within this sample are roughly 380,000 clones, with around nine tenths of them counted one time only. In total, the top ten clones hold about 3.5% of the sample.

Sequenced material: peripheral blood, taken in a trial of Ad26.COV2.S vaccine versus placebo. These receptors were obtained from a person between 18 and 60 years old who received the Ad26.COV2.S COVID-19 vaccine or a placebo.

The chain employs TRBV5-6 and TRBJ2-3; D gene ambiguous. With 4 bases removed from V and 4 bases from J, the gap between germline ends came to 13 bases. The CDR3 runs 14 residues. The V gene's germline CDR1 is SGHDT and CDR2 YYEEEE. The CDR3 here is CASSPQSMADTQYF. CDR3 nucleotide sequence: TGTGCCAGCAGCCCCCAGTCTATGGCAGATACGCAGTATTTT.

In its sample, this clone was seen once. The CDR3 DNA reads TGTGCCAGCAGCGCCGGCTCACTGGGGGCAGAGACCCAGTACTTC. Translated, it gives CASSAGSLGAETQYF. The chain is built from TRBV9 and TRBJ2-5, with D possibly being TRBD1 (6 bases). The V end lost 3 bases, the J end lost 4 bases, and 16 bases lay between the germline ends. Germline V CDR1 and CDR2: SGDLS, YYNGEE. The CDR3 is made up of 15 amino acids.

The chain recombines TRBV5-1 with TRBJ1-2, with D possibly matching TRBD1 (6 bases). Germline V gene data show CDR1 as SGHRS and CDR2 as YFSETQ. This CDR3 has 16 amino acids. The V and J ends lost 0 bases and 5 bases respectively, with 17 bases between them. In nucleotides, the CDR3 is TGCGCCAGCAGCTTGGAGGGGACATCTAGCCAATATGGCTACACCTTC. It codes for CASSLEGTSSQYGYTF. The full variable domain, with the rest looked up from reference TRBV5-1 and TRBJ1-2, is KAGVTQTPRYLIKTRGQQVTLSCSPISGHRSVSWYQQTPGQGLQFLFEYFSETQRNKGNFPGRFSGRQFSNSRSEMNVSTLELGDSALYLCASSLEGTSSQYGYTFGSGTRLTVV.

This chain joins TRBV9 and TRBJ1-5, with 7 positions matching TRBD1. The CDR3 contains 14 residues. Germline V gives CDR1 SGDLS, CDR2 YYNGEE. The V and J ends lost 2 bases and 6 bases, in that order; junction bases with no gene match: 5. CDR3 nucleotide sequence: TGTGCCAGCAGCGTTGGCAGGGGGAGTCAGCCCCAGCATTTT. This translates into CASSVGRGSQPQHF.

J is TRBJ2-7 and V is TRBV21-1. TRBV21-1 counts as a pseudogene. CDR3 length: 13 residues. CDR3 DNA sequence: TGTGCCAGCCCCTACCAGGACCTAATGGAACAGTACTTC. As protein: CASPYQDLMEQYF.

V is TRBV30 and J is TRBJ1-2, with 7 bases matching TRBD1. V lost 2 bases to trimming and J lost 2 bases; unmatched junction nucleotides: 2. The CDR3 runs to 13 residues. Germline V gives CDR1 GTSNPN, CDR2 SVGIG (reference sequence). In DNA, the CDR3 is TGTGCCTGGAGTAGGACAGGAAACTATGGCTACACCTTC. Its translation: CAWSRTGNYGYTF.

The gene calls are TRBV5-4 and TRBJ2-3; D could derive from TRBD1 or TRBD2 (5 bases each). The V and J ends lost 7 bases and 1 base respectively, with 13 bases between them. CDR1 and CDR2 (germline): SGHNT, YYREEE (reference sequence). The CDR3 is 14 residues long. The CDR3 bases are TGTGCCAGCTCCGTCTCGGGACGCACAGATACGCAGTATTTT. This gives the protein CASSVSGRTDTQYF.

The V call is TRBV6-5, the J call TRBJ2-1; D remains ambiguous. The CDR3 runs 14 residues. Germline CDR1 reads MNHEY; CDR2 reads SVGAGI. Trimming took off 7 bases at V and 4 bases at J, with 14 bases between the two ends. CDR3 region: CASTAMVTYNEQFF. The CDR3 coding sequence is TGTGCCAGCACCGCCATGGTAACATACAATGAGCAGTTCTTC.

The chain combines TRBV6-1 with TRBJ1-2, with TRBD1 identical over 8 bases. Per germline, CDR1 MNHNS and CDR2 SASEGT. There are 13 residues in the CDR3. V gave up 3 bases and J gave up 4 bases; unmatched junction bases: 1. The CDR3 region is CASSETGAYGYTF. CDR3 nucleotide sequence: TGTGCCAGCAGTGAGACAGGGGCCTATGGCTACACCTTC.

In nucleotides, the CDR3 is TGTGCCAGCAGTGAATCGATCATGGGACTCTACGAGCAGTACTTC. Residues: CASSESIMGLYEQYF. This sequence joins TRBV25-1 and TRBJ2-7, with D tentatively TRBD2 (6 bases). V lost 1 base to trimming and J lost 3 bases, with 13 bases between them. The CDR3 totals 15 residues. CDR1 is MGHDK, CDR2 SYGVNS, per germline.

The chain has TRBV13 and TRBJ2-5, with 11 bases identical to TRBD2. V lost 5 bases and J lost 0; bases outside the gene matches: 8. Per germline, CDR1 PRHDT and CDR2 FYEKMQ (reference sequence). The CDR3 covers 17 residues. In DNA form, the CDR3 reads TGTGCCAGCAGCACGAGTTGGACTAGCGGGCACCAAGAGACCCAGTACTTC. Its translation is CASSTSWTSGHQETQYF.

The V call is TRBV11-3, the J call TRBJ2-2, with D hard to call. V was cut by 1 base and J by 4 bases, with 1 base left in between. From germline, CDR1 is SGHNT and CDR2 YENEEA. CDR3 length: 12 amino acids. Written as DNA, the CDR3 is TGTGCCAGCAGCTTAGGCACCGGGGAGCTGTTTTTT. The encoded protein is CASSLGTGELFF.

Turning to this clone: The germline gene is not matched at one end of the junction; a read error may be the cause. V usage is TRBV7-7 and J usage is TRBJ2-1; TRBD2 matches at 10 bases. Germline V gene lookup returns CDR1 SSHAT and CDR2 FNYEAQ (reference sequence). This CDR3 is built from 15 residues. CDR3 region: CASSPGLAGVNEQFF. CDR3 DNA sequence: TGTGCTAGCAGCCCCGGTCTAGCGGGGGTGAATGAGCAGTTCTTC.

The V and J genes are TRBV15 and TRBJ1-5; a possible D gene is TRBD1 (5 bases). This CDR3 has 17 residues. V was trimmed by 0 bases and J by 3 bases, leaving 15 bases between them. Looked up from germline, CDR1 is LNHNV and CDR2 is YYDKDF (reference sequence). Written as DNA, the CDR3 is TGTGCCACCAGCAGAGATGGTGCAGGAGGGGACAATCAGCCCCAGCATTTT. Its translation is CATSRDGAGGDNQPQHF.

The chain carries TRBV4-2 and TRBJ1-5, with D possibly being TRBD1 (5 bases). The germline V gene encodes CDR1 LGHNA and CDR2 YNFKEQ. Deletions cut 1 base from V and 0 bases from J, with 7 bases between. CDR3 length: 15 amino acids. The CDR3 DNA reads TGTGCCAGCAGCCAAGGGGGGAATAGCAATCAGCCCCAGCATTTT. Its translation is CASSQGGNSNQPQHF.

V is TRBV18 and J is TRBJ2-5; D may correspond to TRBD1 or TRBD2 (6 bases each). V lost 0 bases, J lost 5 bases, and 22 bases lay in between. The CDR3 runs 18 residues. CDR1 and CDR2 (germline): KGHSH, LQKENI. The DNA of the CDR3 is TGTGCCAGCTCACCACCTTGGGGACTCGCAAAGGGGGAGGAGACCCAGTACTTC. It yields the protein CASSPPWGLAKGEETQYF.

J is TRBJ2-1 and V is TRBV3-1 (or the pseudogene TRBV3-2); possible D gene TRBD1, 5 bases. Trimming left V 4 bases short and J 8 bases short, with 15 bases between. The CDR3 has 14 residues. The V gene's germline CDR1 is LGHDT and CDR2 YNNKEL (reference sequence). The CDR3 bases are TGTGCCAGCAGCCCTAACAGGTTCAGGGATGAGCAGTTCTTC. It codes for CASSPNRFRDEQFF.

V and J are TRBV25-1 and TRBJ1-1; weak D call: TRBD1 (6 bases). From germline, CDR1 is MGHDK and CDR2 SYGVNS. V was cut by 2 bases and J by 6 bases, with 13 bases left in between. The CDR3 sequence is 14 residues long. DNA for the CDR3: TGTGCCAGCAGTGAAGGGGGGCGCGTCGCTGAAGCTTTCTTT. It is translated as CASSEGGRVAEAFF.

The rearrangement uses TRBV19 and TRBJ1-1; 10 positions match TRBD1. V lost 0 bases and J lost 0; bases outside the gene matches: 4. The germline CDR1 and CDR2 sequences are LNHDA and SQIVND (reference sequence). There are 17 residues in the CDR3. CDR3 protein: CASSIDRDRGVNTEAFF. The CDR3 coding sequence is TGTGCCAGTAGTATAGATCGGGACAGGGGAGTGAACACTGAAGCTTTCTTT.

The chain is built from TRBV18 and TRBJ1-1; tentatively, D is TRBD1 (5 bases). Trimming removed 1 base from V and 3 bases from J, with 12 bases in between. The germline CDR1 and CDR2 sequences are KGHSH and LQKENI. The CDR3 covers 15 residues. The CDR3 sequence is CASSPLKGSDTEAFF. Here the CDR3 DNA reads TGTGCCAGCTCACCACTAAAGGGGTCGGACACTGAAGCTTTCTTT.